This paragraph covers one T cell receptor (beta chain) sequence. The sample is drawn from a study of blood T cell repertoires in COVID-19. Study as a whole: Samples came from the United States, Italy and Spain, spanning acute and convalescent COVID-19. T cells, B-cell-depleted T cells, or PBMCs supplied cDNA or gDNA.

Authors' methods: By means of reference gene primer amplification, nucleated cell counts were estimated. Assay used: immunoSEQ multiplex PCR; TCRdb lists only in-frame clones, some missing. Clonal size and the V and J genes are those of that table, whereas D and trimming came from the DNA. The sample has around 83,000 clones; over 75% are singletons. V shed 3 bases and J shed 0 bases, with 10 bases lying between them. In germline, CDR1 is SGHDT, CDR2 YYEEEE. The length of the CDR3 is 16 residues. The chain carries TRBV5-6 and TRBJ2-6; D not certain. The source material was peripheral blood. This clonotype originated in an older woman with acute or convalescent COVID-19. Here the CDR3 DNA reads TGTGCCAGCAGCTCATTTGGGCACTCTGGGGCCAACGTCCTGACTTTC. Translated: CASSSFGHSGANVLTF.